This T cell receptor beta chain was found in a study of blood T cells in healthy people across ages. Worth noting for this clonotype: The junction departs from the called germline gene at one end, perhaps through a read error.

The CDR3 spans 18 residues. CDR1 is SEHNR and CDR2 is FQNEAQ in the germline V gene (reference sequence). For the second PCR, which ran for about 7 to 11 cycles, a sample-barcoded 5' primer and a J-beta primer mix were used. Every molecule of cDNA carried a tag from a template-switch adaptor with 12 random nucleotides. MiXCR, applied by TCRdb to the 5' RACE reads, yields one record per CDR3 protein. The data contain approximately 1.5 million distinct CDR3 sequences, about 31% of them seen just once; the ten biggest clones take up over 9%. The receptor comes from a woman aged 25 to 39 in good health. Sample: blood. The chain couples TRBV7-9 to TRBJ2-6, with 10 bases that match TRBD2. The CDR3 DNA reads TGTGTCAGCAGCCTAGCGGGAGCTATGTCCTTCGGGGCCAACGTCCTGACTTTC. This codes for CVSSLAGAMSFGANVLTF.